This TCR beta chain was identified in a study of shared clonotypes between healthy human individuals. Study-level results: On the whole, naive subsets had larger estimated richness than memory subsets had.

CD45RO-negative cells were positively selected for CCR7, leaving out terminally differentiated effector memory CD45RA+ cells. This CDR3 is 15 amino acids long. Germline V gene lookup returns CDR1 SGHTA and CDR2 FQGNSA. V lost 5 bases and J 0 bases, leaving 13 bases between the germline ends. Produced via immunoSEQ multiplex PCR; TCRdb's table is partial and in-frame only. The sample has about 2 million clones, roughly 95% seen once. Concerning this clone: Antigen: not known.

The clonotype was recovered from a young man in good health. Material: naive CD8+ T cells sorted from blood. J is TRBJ2-5 and V is TRBV7-2; D gene uncertain. The chain's CDR3 is CASSQSIEDQETQYF. The CDR3 DNA is TGTGCCAGCAGCCAATCGATCGAAGACCAAGAGACCCAGTACTTC.